This T cell receptor beta chain was sequenced for a study of blood T cells in healthy people across ages. Sample-barcoded 5' priming and a J-beta primer mix drove a second PCR of 7 to 11 cycles. TCRdb reprocessed the 5' RACE reads via MiXCR and lists one record per CDR3 protein. The sample has over 1,200,000 distinct CDR3 sequences, around 55% seen once. This clonotype was counted between two and nine times. The origin of this receptor is a man between 18 and 29 years old in good health. Sequenced material: blood.

The CDR3 region is CASSLVASGGKDTQYF. In DNA form, the CDR3 reads TGTGCCAGCAGCTTAGTCGCTAGCGGGGGGAAAGATACGCAGTATTTT. The chain uses TRBV7-9 and TRBJ2-3, with TRBD2 matching 11 bases. Per the germline V gene, CDR1 is SEHNR and CDR2 is FQNEAQ (reference sequence). V was clipped by 1 base and J by 5 bases; unmatched bases: 5. The CDR3 is 16 amino acids.